A selection of T cell receptor beta chains follows, all from one sample in a study of human T cells and chemical hapten exposure. From the RACE reads, TCRdb called clonotypes with MiXCR, one entry per CDR3 protein. The data contain tens of thousands of distinct CDR3 sequences, roughly 7.6% of them singletons. Source: whole blood, taken in connection with sensitization to the hapten diphenylcyclopropenone (DPC). The receptors stem from a woman in her thirties with alopecia areata. Some clones in this sample may be carry-over from other donors' samples. CDR3s include the opening cysteine and the closing phenylalanine or tryptophan. Each record gives: V gene, J gene, CDR3 protein.

TRBV20-1	TRBJ1-4	CSEEGSGAREKLFF
TRBV29-1	TRBJ1-2	CSVEEGRTNYGYTF
TRBV11-2	TRBJ1-2	CASSPMGQGLLGYTF
TRBV9	TRBJ2-1	CASSVGYSSYYYNEQFF
TRBV12-3/TRBV12-4	TRBJ2-3	CASSFTSGTDTQYF
TRBV29-1	TRBJ1-5	CSVEMDRGVKPQHF
TRBV4-1	TRBJ1-2	CASSQGTGVNHYGYTF
TRBV3-1	TRBJ1-1	CASSQETGGRAFF
TRBV20-1	TRBJ1-4	CSASPFGQGANEKLFF
TRBV12-3/TRBV12-4	TRBJ2-1	CASSLQASGGGNEQFF
TRBV12-3/TRBV12-4	TRBJ2-7	CASSLERGSSYEQYF
TRBV29-1	TRBJ1-1	CSVGGQGIEAFF
TRBV20-1	TRBJ2-7	CSARGSGATSYEQYF
TRBV7-2	TRBJ2-1	CASSFPDVLAGGFYNEQFF
TRBV3-1	TRBJ1-6	CASSQGVGFYNSPLHF
TRBV15	TRBJ1-1	CATSTHALGKAFF
TRBV30	TRBJ2-4	CAWREGQVRAKNIQYF
TRBV11-2	TRBJ2-1	CASSWTANEQFF
TRBV9	TRBJ1-1	CASSSGPPIMNTEAFF
TRBV2	TRBJ1-5	CASSDFLGQHF
TRBV5-5	TRBJ2-5	CASSSPSGGLAETQYF
TRBV7-9	TRBJ1-2	CASSSTGLFYGYTF
TRBV2	TRBJ2-1	CASSDEEDSSYNEQFF
TRBV6-6	TRBJ2-7	CASSTEYEQYF
TRBV5-1	TRBJ2-1	CASSLFSSGGSEQFF
TRBV27	TRBJ2-3	CASSHLRVSGTDTQYF
TRBV27	TRBJ1-1	CASSWAPNTEAFF
TRBV10-3	TRBJ2-7	CAIRDLLGTVYEQYF
TRBV12-3/TRBV12-4	TRBJ2-2	CASSLTGTGGIGELFF
TRBV19	TRBJ2-1	CASSIPNEQFF